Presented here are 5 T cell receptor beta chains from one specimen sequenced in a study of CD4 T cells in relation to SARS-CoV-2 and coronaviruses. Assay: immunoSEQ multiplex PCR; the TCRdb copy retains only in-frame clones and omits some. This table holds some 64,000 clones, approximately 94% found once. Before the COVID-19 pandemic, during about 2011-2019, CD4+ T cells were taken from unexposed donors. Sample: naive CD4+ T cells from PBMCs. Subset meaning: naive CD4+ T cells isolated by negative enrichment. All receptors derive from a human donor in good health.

In nucleotides, the CDR3 is TGTGCCAGCAGAAGTGGGGAGCAGTTCTTC. Translated, it gives CASRSGEQFF. The chain employs TRBV2 and TRBJ2-1, with no clear D. Looked up from germline, CDR1 is SNHLY and CDR2 is FYNNEI. V lost 6 bases and J 10 bases, leaving 7 bases between the germline ends. The CDR3 is 10 residues long.

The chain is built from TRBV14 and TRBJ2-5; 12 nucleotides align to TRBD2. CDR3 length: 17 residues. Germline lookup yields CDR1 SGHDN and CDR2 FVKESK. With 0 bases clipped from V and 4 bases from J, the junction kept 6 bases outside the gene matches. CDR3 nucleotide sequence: TGTGCCAGCAGCCAAGATCTGACTAGCGGGAGTGTAGAGACCCAGTACTTC. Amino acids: CASSQDLTSGSVETQYF.

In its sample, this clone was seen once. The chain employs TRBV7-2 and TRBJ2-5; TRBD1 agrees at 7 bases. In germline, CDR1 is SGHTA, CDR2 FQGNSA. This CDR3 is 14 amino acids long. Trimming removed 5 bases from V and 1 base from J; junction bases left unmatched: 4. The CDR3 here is CASSLDRAQETQYF. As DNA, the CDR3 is TGTGCCAGCAGCCTCGACAGGGCCCAAGAGACCCAGTACTTC.

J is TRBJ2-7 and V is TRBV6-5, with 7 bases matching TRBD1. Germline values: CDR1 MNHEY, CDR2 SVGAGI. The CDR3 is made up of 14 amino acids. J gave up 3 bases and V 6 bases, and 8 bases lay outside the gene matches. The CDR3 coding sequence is TGTGCCAGCAGCCATGACAGGGCCTACTACGAGCAGTACTTC. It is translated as CASSHDRAYYEQYF.

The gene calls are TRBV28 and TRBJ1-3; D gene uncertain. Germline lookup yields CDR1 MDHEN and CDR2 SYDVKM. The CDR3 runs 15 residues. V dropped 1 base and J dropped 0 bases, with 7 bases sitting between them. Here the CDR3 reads CASSLYTASGNTIYF. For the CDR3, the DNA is TGTGCCAGCAGTTTATACACAGCCTCTGGAAACACCATATATTTT.